The clone carrying this T cell receptor (beta chain) was counted many times. Its antigen is as yet unknown. PBMCs were obtained from 10 ml fresh peripheral blood. In germline, CDR1 is MNHEY, CDR2 SMNVEV (reference sequence). CDR3 length equals 15 residues. V lost 6 bases to trimming and J lost 2 bases; unmatched junction nucleotides: 8. TCR beta CDR3 region amplification was performed from RNA transcripts. During a first-round RT-PCR of the TCR CDR3, the HTBI primer set was used. A single record per CDR3 protein comes from TCRdb applying MiXCR to the multiplex PCR reads. The table lists about 130,000 distinct CDR3 sequences, 22% of them singletons. The entry originates in a study of T cells in Graves' hyperthyroidism and ophthalmopathy. General study findings and limits: Clonotypes that were expanded in thyroid above 0.001 mostly appeared in blood too.

The TCR originated in a woman between 45 and 65 years old with Graves' hyperthyroidism that later progressed to Graves' ophthalmopathy. This rearrangement joins TRBV27 to TRBJ2-5, with 8 bases that match TRBD1. The sequencing sample was made of blood. The CDR3 sequence: CASSTRTGNQETQYF. For the CDR3, the DNA is TGTGCCAGCAGCACCCGGACAGGGAATCAAGAGACCCAGTACTTC.